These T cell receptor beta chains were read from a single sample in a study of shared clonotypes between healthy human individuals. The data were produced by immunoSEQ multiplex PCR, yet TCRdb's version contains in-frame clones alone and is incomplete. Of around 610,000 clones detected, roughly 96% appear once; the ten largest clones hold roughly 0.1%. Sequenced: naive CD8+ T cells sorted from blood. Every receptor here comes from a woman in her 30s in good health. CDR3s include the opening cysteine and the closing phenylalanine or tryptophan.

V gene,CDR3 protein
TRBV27,CASSLGQRGNEQFF
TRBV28,CASSFSSGTYEQYF
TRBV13,CASSLGGYSNQPQHF
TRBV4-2,CASSQDRAGEFTDTQYF
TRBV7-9,CASSSPEGTDTQYF
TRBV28,CASRAGTFSSSTDTQYF
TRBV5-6,CASSLARDSAYF
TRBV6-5,CATSTGPDARREAFF
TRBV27,CASSSGEYYGYTF
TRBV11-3,CASSLGDSYEQYF
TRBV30,CAWSVVKYSPLHF
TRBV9,CASSVATGDNEQFF
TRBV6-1,CASSEDTRYSGNTIYF
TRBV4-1,CASSQGMNTEAFF
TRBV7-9,CASSAGGVLEQYF
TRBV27,CASSLSASGLYNEQFF